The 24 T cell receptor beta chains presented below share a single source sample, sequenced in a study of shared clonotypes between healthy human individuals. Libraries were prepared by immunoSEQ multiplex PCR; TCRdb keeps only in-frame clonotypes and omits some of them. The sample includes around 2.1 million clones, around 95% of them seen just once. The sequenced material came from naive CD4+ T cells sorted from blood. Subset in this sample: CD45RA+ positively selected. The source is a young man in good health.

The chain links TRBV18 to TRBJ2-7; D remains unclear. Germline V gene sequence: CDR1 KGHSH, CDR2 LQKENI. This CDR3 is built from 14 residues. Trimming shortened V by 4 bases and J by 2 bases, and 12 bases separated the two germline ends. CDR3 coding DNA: TGTGCCAGCTCACGCATGGAGTCCGCCTACGAGCAGTACTTC. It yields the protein CASSRMESAYEQYF.

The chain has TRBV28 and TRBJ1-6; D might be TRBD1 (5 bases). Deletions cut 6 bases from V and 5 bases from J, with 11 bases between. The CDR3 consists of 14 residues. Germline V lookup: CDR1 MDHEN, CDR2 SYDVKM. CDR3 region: CASSRTQDNSPLHF. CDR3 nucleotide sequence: TGTGCCAGCAGCAGAACACAGGATAATTCACCCCTCCACTTT.

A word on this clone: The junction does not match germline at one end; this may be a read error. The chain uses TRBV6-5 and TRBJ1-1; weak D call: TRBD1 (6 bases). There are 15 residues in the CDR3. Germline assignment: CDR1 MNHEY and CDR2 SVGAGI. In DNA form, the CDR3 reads TGTGCCAGCACCCAGGGGCTCGGGCGGAACAATGAAGCTTTCTTT. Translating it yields CASTQGLGRNNEAFF.

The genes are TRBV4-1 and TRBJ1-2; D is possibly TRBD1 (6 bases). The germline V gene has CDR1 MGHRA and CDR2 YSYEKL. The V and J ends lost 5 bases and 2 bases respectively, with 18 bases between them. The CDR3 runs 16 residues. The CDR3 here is CASSNARDTSNYGYTF. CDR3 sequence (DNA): TGCGCCAGCAGCAACGCGAGGGACACCTCAAACTATGGCTACACCTTC.

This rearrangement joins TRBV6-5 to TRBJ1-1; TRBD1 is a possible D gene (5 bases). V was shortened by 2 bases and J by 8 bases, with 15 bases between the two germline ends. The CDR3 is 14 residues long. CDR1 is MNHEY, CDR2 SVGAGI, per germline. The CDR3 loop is CASSYGGVIKEAFF. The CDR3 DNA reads TGTGCCAGCAGTTACGGGGGGGTAATTAAGGAAGCTTTCTTT.

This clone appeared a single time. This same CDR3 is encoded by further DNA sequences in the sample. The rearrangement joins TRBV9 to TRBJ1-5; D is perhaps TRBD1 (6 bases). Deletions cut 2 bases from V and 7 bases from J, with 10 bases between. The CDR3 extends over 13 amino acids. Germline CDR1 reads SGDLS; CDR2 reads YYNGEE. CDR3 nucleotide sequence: TGTGCCAGCAGCGTCGGTGGGGGCCAGCCCCAGCATTTT. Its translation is CASSVGGGQPQHF.

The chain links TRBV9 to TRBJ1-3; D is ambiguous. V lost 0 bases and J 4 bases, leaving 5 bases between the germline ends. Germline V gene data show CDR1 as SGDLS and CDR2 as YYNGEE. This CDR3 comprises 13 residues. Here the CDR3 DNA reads TGTGCCAGCAGCGTAGAGCCGGGAAACACCATATATTTT. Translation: CASSVEPGNTIYF.

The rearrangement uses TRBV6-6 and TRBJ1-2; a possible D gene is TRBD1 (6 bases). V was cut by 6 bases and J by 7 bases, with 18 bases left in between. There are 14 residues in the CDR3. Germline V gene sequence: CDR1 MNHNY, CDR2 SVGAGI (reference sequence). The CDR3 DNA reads TGTGCCAGCAGCAACGAGGGGGGTTTAGGTGGCTACACCTTC. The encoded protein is CASSNEGGLGGYTF.

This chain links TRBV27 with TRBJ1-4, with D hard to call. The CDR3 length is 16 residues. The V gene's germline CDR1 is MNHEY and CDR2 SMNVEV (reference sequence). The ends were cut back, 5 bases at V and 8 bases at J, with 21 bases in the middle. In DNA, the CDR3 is TGTGCCAGCAGTACCACTCCCTCCCTTTCGAGCGAAAAACTGTTTTTT. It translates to CASSTTPSLSSEKLFF.

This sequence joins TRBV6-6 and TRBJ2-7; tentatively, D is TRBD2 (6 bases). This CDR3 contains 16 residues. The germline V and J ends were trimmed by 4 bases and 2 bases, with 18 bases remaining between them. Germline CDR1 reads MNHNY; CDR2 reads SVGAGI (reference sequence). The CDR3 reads CASSFRTTTSTYEQYF. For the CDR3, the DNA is TGTGCCAGCAGTTTTCGGACTACAACGAGCACCTACGAGCAGTACTTC.

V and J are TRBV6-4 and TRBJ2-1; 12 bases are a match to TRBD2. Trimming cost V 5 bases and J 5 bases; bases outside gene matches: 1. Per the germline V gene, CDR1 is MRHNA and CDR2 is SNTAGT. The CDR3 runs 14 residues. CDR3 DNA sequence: TGTGCCAGCAGTAGGACTAGCGGGAACAATGAGCAGTTCTTC. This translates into CASSRTSGNNEQFF.

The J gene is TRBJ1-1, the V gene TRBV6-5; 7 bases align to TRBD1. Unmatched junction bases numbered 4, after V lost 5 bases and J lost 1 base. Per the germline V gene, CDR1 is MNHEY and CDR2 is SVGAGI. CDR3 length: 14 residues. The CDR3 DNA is TGTGCCAGCAGTAACAGGGGAAGGAACACTGAAGCTTTCTTT. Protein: CASSNRGRNTEAFF.

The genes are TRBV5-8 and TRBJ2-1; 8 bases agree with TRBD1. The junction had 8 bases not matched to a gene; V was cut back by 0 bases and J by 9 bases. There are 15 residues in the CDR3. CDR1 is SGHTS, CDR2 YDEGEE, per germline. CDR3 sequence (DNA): TGTGCCAGCAGCTTGGAACAGGGGGAATATGGTGAGCAGTTCTTC. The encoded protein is CASSLEQGEYGEQFF.

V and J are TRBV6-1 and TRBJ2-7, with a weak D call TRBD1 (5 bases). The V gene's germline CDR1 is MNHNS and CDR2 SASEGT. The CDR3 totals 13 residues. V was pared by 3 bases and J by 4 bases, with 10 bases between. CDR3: CASSDRTTYEQYF. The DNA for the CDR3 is TGTGCCAGCAGTGACAGGACAACTTACGAGCAGTACTTC.

The CDR3 region is CASNAGARSPLHF. The DNA for the CDR3 is TGTGCCTCAAATGCCGGGGCCCGGTCACCCCTCCACTTT. The chain carries TRBV19 and TRBJ1-6, with a possible D match to TRBD1 (5 bases). V dropped 11 bases and J dropped 10 bases, with 18 bases sitting between them. CDR3 length: 13 residues. Looked up from germline, CDR1 is LNHDA and CDR2 is SQIVND (reference sequence).

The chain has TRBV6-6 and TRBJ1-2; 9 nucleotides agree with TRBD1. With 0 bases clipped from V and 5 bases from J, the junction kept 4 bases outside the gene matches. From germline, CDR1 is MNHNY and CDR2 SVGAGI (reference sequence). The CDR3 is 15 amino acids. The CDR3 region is CASSYSDRGGYGYTF. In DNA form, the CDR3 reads TGTGCCAGCAGTTACTCAGACAGGGGGGGGTATGGCTACACCTTC.

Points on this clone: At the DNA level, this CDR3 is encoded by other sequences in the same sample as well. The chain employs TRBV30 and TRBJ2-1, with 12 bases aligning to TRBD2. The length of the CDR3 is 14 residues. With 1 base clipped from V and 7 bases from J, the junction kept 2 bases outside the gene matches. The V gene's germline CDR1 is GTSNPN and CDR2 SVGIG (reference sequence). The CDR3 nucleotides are TGTGCCTGGAGTGGACTAGCGGGAGTTAATGAGCAGTTCTTC. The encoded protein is CAWSGLAGVNEQFF.

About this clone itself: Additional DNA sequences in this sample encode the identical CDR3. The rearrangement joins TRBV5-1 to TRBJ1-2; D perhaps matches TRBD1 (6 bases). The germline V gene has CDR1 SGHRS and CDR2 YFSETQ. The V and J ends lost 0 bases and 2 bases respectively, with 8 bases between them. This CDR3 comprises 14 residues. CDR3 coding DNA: TGCGCCAGCAGCTTGGGTAGGGGGAACTATGGCTACACCTTC. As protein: CASSLGRGNYGYTF.

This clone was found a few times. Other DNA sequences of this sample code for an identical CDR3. The CDR3 coding sequence is TGTGCCAGCAGTGAAGGCCCTAACTATGGCTACACCTTC. Translating it yields CASSEGPNYGYTF. The V call is TRBV2, the J call TRBJ1-2; D ambiguous. Between the trimmed V and J ends, which lost 1 base and 0 bases, there was a span of 3 bases. The CDR3 has 13 amino acids. The germline V gene has CDR1 SNHLY and CDR2 FYNNEI.

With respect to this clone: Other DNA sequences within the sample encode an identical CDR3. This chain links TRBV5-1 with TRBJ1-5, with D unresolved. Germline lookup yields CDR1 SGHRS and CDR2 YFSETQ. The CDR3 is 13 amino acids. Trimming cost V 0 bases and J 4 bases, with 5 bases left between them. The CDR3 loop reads CASSLGPNQPQHF. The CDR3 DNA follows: TGCGCCAGCAGCTTGGGCCCTAATCAGCCCCAGCATTTT.

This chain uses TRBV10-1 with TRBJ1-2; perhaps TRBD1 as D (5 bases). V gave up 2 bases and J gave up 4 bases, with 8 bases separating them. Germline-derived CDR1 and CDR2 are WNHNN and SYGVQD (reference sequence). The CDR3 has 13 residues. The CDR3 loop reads CASSERGGYGYTF. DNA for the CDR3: TGCGCCAGCAGTGAGCGCGGGGGCTATGGCTACACCTTC.

The DNA for the CDR3 is TGTGCCAGCAGTTTATTGGGTAACTATGGCTACACCTTC. Translating gives CASSLLGNYGYTF. J is TRBJ1-2 and V is TRBV28, with D unclear. This CDR3 is built from 13 residues. Trimming cost V 1 base and J 1 base, with 4 bases left between them. Germline loops: CDR1 MDHEN, CDR2 SYDVKM.

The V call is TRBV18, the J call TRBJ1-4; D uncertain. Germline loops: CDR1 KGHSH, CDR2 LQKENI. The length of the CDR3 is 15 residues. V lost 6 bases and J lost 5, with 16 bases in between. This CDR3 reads CASSSQAVANEKLFF. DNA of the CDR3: TGTGCCAGCTCCTCGCAGGCGGTTGCGAATGAAAAACTGTTTTTT. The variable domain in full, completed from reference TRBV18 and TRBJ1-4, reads NAGVMQNPRHLVRRRGQEARLRCSPMKGHSHVYWYRQLPEEGLKFMVYLQKENIIDESGMPKERFSAEFPKEGPSILRIQQVVRGDSAAYFCASSSQAVANEKLFFGSGTQLSVL.

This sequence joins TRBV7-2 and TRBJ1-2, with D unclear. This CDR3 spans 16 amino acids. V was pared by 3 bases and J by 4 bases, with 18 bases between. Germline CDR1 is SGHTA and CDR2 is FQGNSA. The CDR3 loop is CASSFISAGFSYGYTF. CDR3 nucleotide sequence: TGTGCCAGCAGCTTCATTTCAGCAGGTTTTTCCTATGGCTACACCTTC.